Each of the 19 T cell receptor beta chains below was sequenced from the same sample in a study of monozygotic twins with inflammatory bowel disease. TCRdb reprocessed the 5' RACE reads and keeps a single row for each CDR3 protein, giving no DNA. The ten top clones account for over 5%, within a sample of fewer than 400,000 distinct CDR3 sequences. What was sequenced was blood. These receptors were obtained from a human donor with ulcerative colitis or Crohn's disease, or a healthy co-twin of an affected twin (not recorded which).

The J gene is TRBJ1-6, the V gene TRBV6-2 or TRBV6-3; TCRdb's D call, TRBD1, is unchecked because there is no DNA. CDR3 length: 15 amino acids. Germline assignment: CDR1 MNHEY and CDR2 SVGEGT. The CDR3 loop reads CASSYSTRGLSPLHF.

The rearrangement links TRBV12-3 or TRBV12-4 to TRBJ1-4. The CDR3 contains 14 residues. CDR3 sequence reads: CASRLGRLNEKLFF.

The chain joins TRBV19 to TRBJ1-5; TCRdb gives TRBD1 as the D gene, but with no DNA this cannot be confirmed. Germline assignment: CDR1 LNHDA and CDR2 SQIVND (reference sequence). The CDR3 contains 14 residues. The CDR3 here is CASSLDSPNQPQHF.

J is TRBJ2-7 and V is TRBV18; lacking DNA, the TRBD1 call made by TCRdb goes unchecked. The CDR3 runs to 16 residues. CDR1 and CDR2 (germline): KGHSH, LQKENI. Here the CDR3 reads CASSPPLIGQGHEQYF.

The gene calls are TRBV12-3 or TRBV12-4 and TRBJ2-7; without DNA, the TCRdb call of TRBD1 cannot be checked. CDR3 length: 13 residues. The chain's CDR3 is CASSGKGRYEQYF.

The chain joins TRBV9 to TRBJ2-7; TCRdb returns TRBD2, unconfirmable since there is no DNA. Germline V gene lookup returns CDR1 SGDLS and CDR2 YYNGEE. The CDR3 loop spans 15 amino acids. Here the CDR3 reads CASSVSGGFSYEQYF. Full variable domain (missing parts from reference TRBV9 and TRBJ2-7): DSGVTQTPKHLITATGQRVTLRCSPRSGDLSVYWYQQSLDQGLQFLIQYYNGEERAKGNILERFSAQQFPDLHSELNLSSLELGDSALYFCASSVSGGFSYEQYFGPGTRLTVT.

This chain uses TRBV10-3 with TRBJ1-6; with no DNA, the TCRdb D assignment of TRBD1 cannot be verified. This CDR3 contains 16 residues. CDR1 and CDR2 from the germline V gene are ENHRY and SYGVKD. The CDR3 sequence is CAISESDRAYNSPLHF.

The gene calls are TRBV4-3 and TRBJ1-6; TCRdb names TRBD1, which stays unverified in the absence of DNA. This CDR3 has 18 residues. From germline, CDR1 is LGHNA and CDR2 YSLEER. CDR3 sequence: CASSQDKTPGQYNSPLHF.

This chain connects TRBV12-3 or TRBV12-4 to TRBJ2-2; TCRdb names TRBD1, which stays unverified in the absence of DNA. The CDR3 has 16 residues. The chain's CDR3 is CASSWDRENPTGELFF.

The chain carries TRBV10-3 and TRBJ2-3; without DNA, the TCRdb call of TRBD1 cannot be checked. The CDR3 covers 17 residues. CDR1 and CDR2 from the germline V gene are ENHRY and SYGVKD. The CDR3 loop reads CAISESKAGTSTDTQYF.

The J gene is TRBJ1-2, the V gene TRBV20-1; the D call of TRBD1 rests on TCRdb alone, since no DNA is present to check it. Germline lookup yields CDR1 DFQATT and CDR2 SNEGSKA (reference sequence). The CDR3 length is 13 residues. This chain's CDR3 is CSARQGGVYGYTF.

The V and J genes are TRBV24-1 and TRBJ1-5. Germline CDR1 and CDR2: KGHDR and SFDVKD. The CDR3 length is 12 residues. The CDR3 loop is CATSDADQPQHF.

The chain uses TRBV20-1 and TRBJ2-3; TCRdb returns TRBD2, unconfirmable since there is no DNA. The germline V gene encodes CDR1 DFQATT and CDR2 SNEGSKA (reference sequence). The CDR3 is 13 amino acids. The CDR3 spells CSAKGLLPDTQYF.

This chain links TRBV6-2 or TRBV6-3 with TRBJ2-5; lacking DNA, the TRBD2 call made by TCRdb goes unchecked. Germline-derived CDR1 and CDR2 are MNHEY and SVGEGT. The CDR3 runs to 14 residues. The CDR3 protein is CASGLKGLVKTQYF.

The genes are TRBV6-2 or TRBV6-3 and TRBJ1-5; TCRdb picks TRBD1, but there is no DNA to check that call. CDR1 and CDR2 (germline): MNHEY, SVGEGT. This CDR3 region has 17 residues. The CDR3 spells CAGRGQGRVRSNQPQHF.

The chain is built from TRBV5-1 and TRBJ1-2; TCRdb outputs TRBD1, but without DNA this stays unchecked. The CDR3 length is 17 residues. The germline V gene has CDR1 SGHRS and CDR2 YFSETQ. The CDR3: CASRSSLQGALGSGYTF.

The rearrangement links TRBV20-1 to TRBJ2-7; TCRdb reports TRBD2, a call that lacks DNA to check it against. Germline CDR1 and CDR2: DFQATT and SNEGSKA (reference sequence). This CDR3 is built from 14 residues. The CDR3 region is CSATVSGRSKEQYF.

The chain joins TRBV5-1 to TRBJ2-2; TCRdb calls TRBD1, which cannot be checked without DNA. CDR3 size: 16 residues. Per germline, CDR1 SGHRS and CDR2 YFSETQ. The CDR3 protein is CASSLAAGMGTGELFF.

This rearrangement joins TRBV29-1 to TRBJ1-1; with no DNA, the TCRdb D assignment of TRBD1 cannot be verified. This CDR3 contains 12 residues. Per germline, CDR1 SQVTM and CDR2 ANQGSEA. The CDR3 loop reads CSVGTGVTEAFF.